The 10 T cell receptor beta chains below were found in one sample sequenced in a study of ipilimumab plus nivolumab after autologous stem cell transplantation. The protocol was immunoSEQ multiplex PCR, while the TCRdb copy is restricted to in-frame clones and leaves out a portion. The repertoire has some 15,000 clones, around 80% of them found once; the top ten carry under 30%. The sequenced sample was PBMCs, obtained in a trial of ipilimumab plus nivolumab as post-transplant consolidation. These receptors all come from a male donor with diffuse large B-cell lymphoma.

The chain joins TRBV5-4 to TRBJ2-7, with D perhaps TRBD2 (6 bases). The CDR3 extends over 14 amino acids. Trimming shortened V by 4 bases and J by 1 base, and 12 bases separated the two germline ends. From germline, CDR1 is SGHNT and CDR2 YYREEE (reference sequence). CDR3 in DNA: TGTGCCAGCAGCGCAACCGCGGGATCCTACGAGCAGTACTTC. Its translation: CASSATAGSYEQYF. The variable domain in full, completed from reference TRBV5-4 and TRBJ2-7, reads ETGVTQSPTHLIKTRGQQVTLRCSSQSGHNTVSWYQQALGQGPQFIFQYYREEENGRGNFPPRFSGLQFPNYSSELNVNALELDDSALYLCASSATAGSYEQYFGPGTRLTVT.

This clone was detected only a few times. The chain has TRBV7-9 and TRBJ1-6, with TRBD1 as a possible D gene (5 bases). CDR3 size: 14 residues. V was cut by 5 bases and J by 7 bases, with 12 bases left in between. Germline V gene data show CDR1 as SEHNR and CDR2 as FQNEAQ (reference sequence). CDR3 region: CASSHEGTNSPLHF. The CDR3 coding sequence is TGTGCCAGCAGCCACGAGGGGACGAATTCACCCCTCCACTTT.

The rearrangement joins TRBV7-9 to TRBJ2-2; D possibly corresponds to TRBD2 (7 bases). Germline lookup yields CDR1 SEHNR and CDR2 FQNEAQ (reference sequence). The CDR3 length is 17 residues. Deletions cut 0 bases from V and 7 bases from J, with 18 bases between. The CDR3 coding sequence is TGTGCCAGCAGCTTAGCTTTACAGGGACTACCCGACGGGGAGCTGTTTTTT. It specifies CASSLALQGLPDGELFF.

V gene TRBV7-2 combines with J gene TRBJ1-5, with 8 bases fitting TRBD1. V was pared by 5 bases and J by 3 bases, with 15 bases of the junction left unmatched. This CDR3 is 18 amino acids long. Germline values: CDR1 SGHTA, CDR2 FQGNSA. The CDR3 loop reads CASSPGQGMRFNNQPQHF. The CDR3, as DNA: TGTGCCAGCAGCCCCGGACAGGGAATGCGGTTTAACAATCAGCCCCAGCATTTT.

This clone is classed as medium-sized (0.01 to 0.1%). V is TRBV6-5 and J is TRBJ1-6; a weak D match, TRBD1 (5 bases). V was cut by 2 bases and J by 9 bases, with 11 bases left in between. The germline V gene encodes CDR1 MNHEY and CDR2 SVGAGI. The CDR3 extends over 14 amino acids. CDR3 loop: CASSYSQGTSPLHF. CDR3 DNA sequence: TGTGCCAGCAGTTACAGTCAGGGTACTTCACCCCTCCACTTT.

J is TRBJ1-6 and V is TRBV7-9; 8 bases are shared with TRBD1. V trimming: 5 bases; J trimming: 9 bases; junction bases outside the gene matches: 15. The CDR3 totals 17 residues. CDR1 and CDR2 (germline): SEHNR, FQNEAQ (reference sequence). The CDR3 DNA follows: TGTGCCAGCAGCCCCTCCGCAGGGGGCGTAAACCCTTCACCCCTCCACTTT. It translates to CASSPSAGGVNPSPLHF.

This chain links TRBV30 with TRBJ2-1, with D unclear. This CDR3 spans 12 amino acids. Per the germline V gene, CDR1 is GTSNPN and CDR2 is SVGIG (reference sequence). V was pared by 0 bases and J by 8 bases, with 8 bases between. The CDR3 is CAWSVAGYEQFF. The CDR3 DNA follows: TGTGCCTGGAGTGTAGCCGGTTATGAGCAGTTCTTC.

This chain links TRBV4-1 with TRBJ2-5; 7 nucleotides match TRBD2. This CDR3 contains 13 residues. Trimming took 1 base from V and 7 from J; bases not matched to a gene: 3. Germline loops: CDR1 MGHRA, CDR2 YSYEKL. The CDR3: CASSQGGGATQYF. DNA for the CDR3: TGCGCCAGCAGCCAAGGCGGGGGAGCGACCCAGTACTTC.

The V gene is TRBV6-5, the J gene TRBJ1-2; D not certain. Trimming left V 5 bases short and J 6 bases short, with 10 bases between. CDR1 MNHEY and CDR2 SVGAGI come from the germline V gene. The CDR3 has 12 amino acids. The CDR3 loop reads CASSGPPDGYTF. The DNA for the CDR3 is TGTGCCAGCAGTGGACCCCCTGATGGCTACACCTTC.

This chain connects TRBV2 to TRBJ1-4; D is unclear. Looked up from germline, CDR1 is SNHLY and CDR2 is FYNNEI. The CDR3 loop spans 11 amino acids. The ends were cut back, 5 bases at V and 8 bases at J, with 6 bases in the middle. CDR3 residues: CASSFEEKLFF. Written as DNA, the CDR3 is TGTGCCAGCAGTTTTGAAGAAAAACTGTTTTTT.